The T cell receptor beta chain under discussion was sequenced for a study of siplizumab effects on memory and regulatory T cells. The repertoire was sequenced with immunoSEQ multiplex PCR; TCRdb's copy has only in-frame clones and lacks some. The data contain around 99,000 clones, 90% to 95% of them singletons. With respect to this clone: Its antigen is currently unknown.

Whole-study results and caveats: Proliferating clones, CD4+ or CD8+, lacked an assignable naive or memory phenotype in roughly 80-96% of cases. Naive T cells apparently outstripped memory cells in diversity and seemed major alloresponse contributors. Memory cells that were CD4+ and unstimulated gave rise to alloreactive sequences, which siplizumab significantly reduced. The suppressive capacity of proliferating Tregs from siplizumab cultures remained unconfirmed.

CDR1 is SNHLY and CDR2 is FYNNEI in the germline V gene. V was clipped by 6 bases and J by 4 bases; unmatched bases: 2. The CDR3 covers 15 residues. The source of this sequence is a human donor in good health. Material for sequencing was Tregs sorted from blood. V is TRBV2 and J is TRBJ2-2; 13 bases are a match to TRBD2. The CDR3 loop reads CASRLAGGPTGELFF. For the CDR3, the DNA is TGTGCCAGCAGACTAGCGGGGGGGCCCACCGGGGAGCTGTTTTTT.